A single T cell receptor beta chain is shown here with its context. It was CD45RO-negative cells, positively selected for CCR7, that made up naive CD8 cells, with terminally differentiated effector memory CD45RA+ cells excluded. Deep was the level used in running the assay. Original analysis: Filtering differed for immunoSEQ, which gave only junction sequences without quality scores. TCRdb's table, derived via immunoSEQ multiplex PCR, lists solely in-frame clones and lacks some. V and J calls and clone size are as listed in that table; D and trimming were resolved from the DNA. The sample has 800,000 to 950,000 clones; approximately 97% are singletons. The CDR3 extends over 16 amino acids. Per germline, CDR1 SGHAT and CDR2 FQNNGV. Unmatched junction bases numbered 9, after V lost 7 bases and J lost 4 bases. The data are from a study of shared clonotypes between healthy human individuals. Study overall: Per donor, CD8 memory used one plate, CD8 naive used two, CD4 memory used three and CD4 naive used three.

The sample consisted of naive CD8+ T cells sorted from blood. This chain links TRBV11-2 with TRBJ2-1, with TRBD2 matching 11 bases. This receptor was identified in a young man in good health. The CDR3 coding sequence is TGTGCCAGCATCCAGACTAGCGGGGTAGATTACAATGAGCAGTTCTTC. Protein: CASIQTSGVDYNEQFF.